This TCR beta chain was captured in a study of T cells after somatic rescue of genetic block. Only in-frame clones appear in the TCRdb table, and some are missing; sequencing was by immunoSEQ multiplex PCR. The table shows 80,000 to 100,000 clones, with about nine tenths occurring only once. Per the germline V gene, CDR1 is SNHLY and CDR2 is FYNNEI. The CDR3 runs to 14 residues. Trimming removed 7 bases from V and 3 bases from J, with 15 bases in between. The clonotype was recovered from a woman between 18 and 30 years old. The sequencing input was peripheral blood mononuclear cells (PBMCs). The chain is built from TRBV2 and TRBJ1-2; perhaps TRBD1 as D (5 bases). The CDR3 nucleotides are TGTGCCAGCATTCCCGGGGCAGGACACTATGGCTACACCTTC. It codes for CASIPGAGHYGYTF.